A selection of T cell receptor beta chains follows, all from one sample in a study of cytomegalovirus exposure and HLA in healthy donors. The assay was immunoSEQ multiplex PCR, and TCRdb's table has in-frame clones only and misses some. The table records tens of thousands of clones, around 95% of them present only once. Material: PBMCs. The receptors come from a man aged 18-30 years in good health and CMV-seropositive. Each CDR3 is given with its conserved first and last residue. The D gene is left open where the match is weak. The listing skips clone size in some rows; elsewhere it reads once, few, many or a size class.

clone_size: NA
d_call: TRBD1
j_call: TRBJ1-6
v_call: TRBV27
cdr3_aa: CASSYSGTGPTYNSPLHF
cdr3_nt: TGTGCCAGCAGTTACTCCGGGACAGGGCCTACCTATAATTCACCCCTCCACTTT

clone_size: NA
d_call: NA
j_call: TRBJ2-1
v_call: TRBV28
cdr3_aa: CASSLWSGDEQFF
cdr3_nt: TGTGCCAGCAGTTTATGGAGTGGAGATGAGCAGTTCTTC

clone_size: NA
d_call: TRBD2
j_call: TRBJ2-5
v_call: TRBV11-2
cdr3_aa: CASSFSDERLGTRNETQYF
cdr3_nt: TGTGCCAGCAGCTTTTCCGATGAACGACTCGGGACTAGGAACGAGACCCAGTACTTC

clone_size: NA
d_call: NA
j_call: TRBJ2-3
v_call: TRBV19
cdr3_aa: CASSVAGTDTQYF
cdr3_nt: TGTGCCAGTAGTGTCGCGGGTACAGATACGCAGTATTTT

clone_size: NA
d_call: NA
j_call: TRBJ2-7
v_call: TRBV19
cdr3_aa: CASSIVLSRTSSYEQYF
cdr3_nt: TGTGCCAGTAGTATAGTCCTGTCGCGTACGAGCTCCTACGAGCAGTACTTC

clone_size: NA
d_call: NA
j_call: TRBJ2-7
v_call: TRBV28
cdr3_aa: CASSLSLVGGRSYEQYF
cdr3_nt: TGTGCCAGCAGTTTATCTTTAGTCGGGGGTAGGTCCTACGAGCAGTACTTC

clone_size: NA
d_call: TRBD1
j_call: TRBJ1-1
v_call: TRBV29-1
cdr3_aa: CSVEEGQVLITEAFF
cdr3_nt: TGCAGCGTTGAAGAGGGACAGGTTTTAATCACTGAAGCTTTCTTT

clone_size: NA
d_call: TRBD1
j_call: TRBJ1-1
v_call: TRBV28
cdr3_aa: CASRNTQGVNTEAFF
cdr3_nt: TGTGCCAGCAGAAACACACAGGGGGTGAACACTGAAGCTTTCTTT

clone_size: once
d_call: NA
j_call: TRBJ2-1
v_call: TRBV4-3
cdr3_aa: CASSQDLGGAAYNEQFF
cdr3_nt: TGCGCCAGCAGCCAAGATCTAGGAGGAGCTGCCTACAATGAGCAGTTCTTC

clone_size: NA
d_call: TRBD1
j_call: TRBJ2-5
v_call: TRBV7-7
cdr3_aa: CASSPGQEVWETQYF
cdr3_nt: TGTGCTAGCAGCCCGGGACAGGAGGTGTGGGAGACCCAGTACTTC

clone_size: few
d_call: TRBD1
j_call: TRBJ1-5
v_call: TRBV7-8
cdr3_aa: CASSLGTGVQPQHF
cdr3_nt: TGTGCCAGCAGCTTAGGGACAGGGGTTCAGCCCCAGCATTTT

clone_size: NA
d_call: TRBD1
j_call: TRBJ2-1
v_call: TRBV5-1
cdr3_aa: CASRQDRVSYNEQFF
cdr3_nt: TGCGCCAGCAGACAGGACAGGGTTTCCTACAATGAGCAGTTCTTC

clone_size: NA
d_call: TRBD1
j_call: TRBJ1-2
v_call: TRBV28
cdr3_aa: CASSPLSGTGVLLDGYTF
cdr3_nt: TGTGCCAGCAGTCCTCTCTCCGGGACAGGGGTATTATTGGATGGCTACACCTTC

clone_size: NA
d_call: NA
j_call: TRBJ2-5
v_call: TRBV7-9
cdr3_aa: CASSLSQGFETQYF
cdr3_nt: TGTGCCAGCAGCTTAAGTCAGGGGTTCGAGACCCAGTACTTC

clone_size: NA
d_call: TRBD2
j_call: TRBJ2-1
v_call: TRBV28
cdr3_aa: CASSWGTSGYNEQFF
cdr3_nt: TGTGCCAGCAGTTGGGGGACTAGCGGCTACAATGAGCAGTTCTTC

clone_size: once
d_call: NA
j_call: TRBJ1-1
v_call: TRBV29-1
cdr3_aa: CSVDPGDLPTEVPMNTEAFF
cdr3_nt: TGCAGCGTTGATCCCGGAGATCTACCTACCGAAGTCCCAATGAACACTGAAGCTTTCTTT

clone_size: NA
d_call: NA
j_call: TRBJ1-1
v_call: TRBV5-4
cdr3_aa: CASRPHRDTKAFF
cdr3_nt: TGTGCCAGCAGGCCTCATCGGGACACAAAAGCTTTCTTT

clone_size: once
d_call: NA
j_call: TRBJ2-6
v_call: TRBV18
cdr3_aa: CASSPTGPYTYSGANVLTF
cdr3_nt: TGTGCCAGCTCACCAACAGGGCCCTATACATACTCTGGGGCCAACGTCCTGACTTTC

clone_size: once
d_call: TRBD1
j_call: TRBJ2-5
v_call: TRBV7-6
cdr3_aa: CASSVFGQGYETQYF
cdr3_nt: TGTGCCAGCAGCGTCTTTGGACAGGGTTATGAGACCCAGTACTTC

clone_size: few
d_call: TRBD2
j_call: TRBJ2-5
v_call: TRBV7-8
cdr3_aa: CASSLALKRGGQGRETQYF
cdr3_nt: TGTGCCAGCAGCTTAGCGCTGAAGCGGGGGGGCCAGGGGCGAGAGACCCAGTACTTC

clone_size: NA
d_call: NA
j_call: TRBJ1-1
v_call: TRBV5-8
cdr3_aa: CASLREFGAFF
cdr3_nt: TGTGCCAGCTTAAGGGAGTTTGGAGCTTTCTTT

clone_size: NA
d_call: NA
j_call: TRBJ1-5
v_call: TRBV19
cdr3_aa: CASSIEEVNQPQHF
cdr3_nt: TGTGCCAGTAGTATAGAAGAGGTCAATCAGCCCCAGCATTTT

clone_size: NA
d_call: TRBD1
j_call: TRBJ1-1
v_call: TRBV7-9
cdr3_aa: CASSYRGGQGSEAFF
cdr3_nt: TGTGCCAGCAGCTACCGGGGGGGACAGGGCTCTGAAGCTTTCTTT

clone_size: NA
d_call: TRBD1
j_call: TRBJ1-2
v_call: TRBV13
cdr3_aa: CASSLGDRENYGYTF
cdr3_nt: TGTGCCAGCAGCTTAGGCGACAGGGAGAACTATGGCTACACCTTC

clone_size: NA
d_call: NA
j_call: TRBJ1-5
v_call: TRBV19
cdr3_aa: CASSITGGDNQPQHF
cdr3_nt: TGTGCCAGTAGTATCACGGGGGGTGACAATCAGCCCCAGCATTTT

clone_size: NA
d_call: TRBD1
j_call: TRBJ1-1
v_call: TRBV10-3
cdr3_aa: CAISGTANTEAFF
cdr3_nt: TGTGCCATCAGCGGGACAGCGAACACTGAAGCTTTCTTT

clone_size: NA
d_call: NA
j_call: TRBJ2-6
v_call: TRBV2
cdr3_aa: CATSGEPGANVLTF
cdr3_nt: TGTGCCACCAGTGGGGAGCCTGGGGCCAACGTCCTGACTTTC

clone_size: NA
d_call: NA
j_call: TRBJ1-3
v_call: TRBV2
cdr3_aa: CASMRVLSGNTIYF
cdr3_nt: TGTGCCAGCATGAGGGTTCTCTCTGGAAACACCATATATTTT

clone_size: NA
d_call: NA
j_call: TRBJ1-2
v_call: TRBV20-1
cdr3_aa: CTEGNSYTF
cdr3_nt: TGCACCGAGGGTAATTCCTACACCTTC

clone_size: NA
d_call: TRBD1
j_call: TRBJ2-5
v_call: TRBV30
cdr3_aa: CACPGTGNQETQYF
cdr3_nt: TGTGCCTGCCCAGGGACAGGGAACCAAGAGACCCAGTACTTC

clone_size: NA
d_call: TRBD1
j_call: TRBJ1-5
v_call: TRBV2
cdr3_aa: CASRGQADQPQHF
cdr3_nt: TGTGCCAGCCGCGGACAGGCTGATCAGCCCCAGCATTTT

clone_size: NA
d_call: NA
j_call: TRBJ2-1
v_call: TRBV5-1
cdr3_aa: CASRGELAKNEQFF
cdr3_nt: TGCGCCAGCAGAGGTGAACTAGCAAAAAATGAGCAGTTCTTC

clone_size: NA
d_call: TRBD2
j_call: TRBJ2-2
v_call: TRBV28
cdr3_aa: CASERGNTGELFF
cdr3_nt: TGTGCCAGCGAGCGGGGGAACACCGGGGAGCTGTTTTTT

clone_size: NA
d_call: NA
j_call: TRBJ2-2
v_call: TRBV9
cdr3_aa: CASSLDSGAQGTGELFF
cdr3_nt: TGTGCCAGCAGCTTAGATTCGGGAGCCCAGGGCACCGGGGAGCTGTTTTTT

clone_size: NA
d_call: NA
j_call: TRBJ2-7
v_call: TRBV10-3
cdr3_aa: CAISERGLSYEQYF
cdr3_nt: TGTGCCATCAGTGAACGGGGACTCTCCTACGAGCAGTACTTC

clone_size: NA
d_call: NA
j_call: TRBJ2-5
v_call: TRBV19
cdr3_aa: CASSIPPGETQYF
cdr3_nt: TGTGCCAGTAGTATTCCTCCGGGGGAGACCCAGTACTTC

clone_size: NA
d_call: TRBD1
j_call: TRBJ1-1
v_call: TRBV11-2
cdr3_aa: CASSSGQENTEAFF
cdr3_nt: TGTGCCAGCAGCTCCGGACAGGAGAACACTGAAGCTTTCTTT

clone_size: NA
d_call: TRBD2
j_call: TRBJ2-7
v_call: TRBV6-1
cdr3_aa: CASSPLAGDSGEQYF
cdr3_nt: TGTGCCAGCAGTCCACTAGCGGGGGATTCGGGGGAGCAGTACTTC